This TCR beta chain was captured by sequencing in a study of neurological immune-mediated disorders. The CDR3 totals 14 residues. V gave up 3 bases and J gave up 5 bases, with 15 bases separating them. Germline V CDR1 and CDR2: SGHNT, YYREEE (reference sequence). TCRdb re-called the 5' RACE reads with MiXCR, one entry per CDR3 protein. The data show about 39,000 distinct CDR3 sequences, 7% to 8.5% seen once. Sequenced input: CD4+ T cells from blood. The receptor was isolated from a man aged 50 to 60 in good health. The rearrangement links TRBV5-4 to TRBJ2-7, with D perhaps TRBD2 (5 bases). In DNA, the CDR3 is TGTGCCAGCAGCTCGAAGCTACTAGACAACGAGCAGTACTTC. This translates into CASSSKLLDNEQYF. Full variable domain (rest looked up from reference TRBV5-4 and TRBJ2-7): ETGVTQSPTHLIKTRGQQVTLRCSSQSGHNTVSWYQQALGQGPQFIFQYYREEENGRGNFPPRFSGLQFPNYSSELNVNALELDDSALYLCASSSKLLDNEQYFGPGTRLTVT.